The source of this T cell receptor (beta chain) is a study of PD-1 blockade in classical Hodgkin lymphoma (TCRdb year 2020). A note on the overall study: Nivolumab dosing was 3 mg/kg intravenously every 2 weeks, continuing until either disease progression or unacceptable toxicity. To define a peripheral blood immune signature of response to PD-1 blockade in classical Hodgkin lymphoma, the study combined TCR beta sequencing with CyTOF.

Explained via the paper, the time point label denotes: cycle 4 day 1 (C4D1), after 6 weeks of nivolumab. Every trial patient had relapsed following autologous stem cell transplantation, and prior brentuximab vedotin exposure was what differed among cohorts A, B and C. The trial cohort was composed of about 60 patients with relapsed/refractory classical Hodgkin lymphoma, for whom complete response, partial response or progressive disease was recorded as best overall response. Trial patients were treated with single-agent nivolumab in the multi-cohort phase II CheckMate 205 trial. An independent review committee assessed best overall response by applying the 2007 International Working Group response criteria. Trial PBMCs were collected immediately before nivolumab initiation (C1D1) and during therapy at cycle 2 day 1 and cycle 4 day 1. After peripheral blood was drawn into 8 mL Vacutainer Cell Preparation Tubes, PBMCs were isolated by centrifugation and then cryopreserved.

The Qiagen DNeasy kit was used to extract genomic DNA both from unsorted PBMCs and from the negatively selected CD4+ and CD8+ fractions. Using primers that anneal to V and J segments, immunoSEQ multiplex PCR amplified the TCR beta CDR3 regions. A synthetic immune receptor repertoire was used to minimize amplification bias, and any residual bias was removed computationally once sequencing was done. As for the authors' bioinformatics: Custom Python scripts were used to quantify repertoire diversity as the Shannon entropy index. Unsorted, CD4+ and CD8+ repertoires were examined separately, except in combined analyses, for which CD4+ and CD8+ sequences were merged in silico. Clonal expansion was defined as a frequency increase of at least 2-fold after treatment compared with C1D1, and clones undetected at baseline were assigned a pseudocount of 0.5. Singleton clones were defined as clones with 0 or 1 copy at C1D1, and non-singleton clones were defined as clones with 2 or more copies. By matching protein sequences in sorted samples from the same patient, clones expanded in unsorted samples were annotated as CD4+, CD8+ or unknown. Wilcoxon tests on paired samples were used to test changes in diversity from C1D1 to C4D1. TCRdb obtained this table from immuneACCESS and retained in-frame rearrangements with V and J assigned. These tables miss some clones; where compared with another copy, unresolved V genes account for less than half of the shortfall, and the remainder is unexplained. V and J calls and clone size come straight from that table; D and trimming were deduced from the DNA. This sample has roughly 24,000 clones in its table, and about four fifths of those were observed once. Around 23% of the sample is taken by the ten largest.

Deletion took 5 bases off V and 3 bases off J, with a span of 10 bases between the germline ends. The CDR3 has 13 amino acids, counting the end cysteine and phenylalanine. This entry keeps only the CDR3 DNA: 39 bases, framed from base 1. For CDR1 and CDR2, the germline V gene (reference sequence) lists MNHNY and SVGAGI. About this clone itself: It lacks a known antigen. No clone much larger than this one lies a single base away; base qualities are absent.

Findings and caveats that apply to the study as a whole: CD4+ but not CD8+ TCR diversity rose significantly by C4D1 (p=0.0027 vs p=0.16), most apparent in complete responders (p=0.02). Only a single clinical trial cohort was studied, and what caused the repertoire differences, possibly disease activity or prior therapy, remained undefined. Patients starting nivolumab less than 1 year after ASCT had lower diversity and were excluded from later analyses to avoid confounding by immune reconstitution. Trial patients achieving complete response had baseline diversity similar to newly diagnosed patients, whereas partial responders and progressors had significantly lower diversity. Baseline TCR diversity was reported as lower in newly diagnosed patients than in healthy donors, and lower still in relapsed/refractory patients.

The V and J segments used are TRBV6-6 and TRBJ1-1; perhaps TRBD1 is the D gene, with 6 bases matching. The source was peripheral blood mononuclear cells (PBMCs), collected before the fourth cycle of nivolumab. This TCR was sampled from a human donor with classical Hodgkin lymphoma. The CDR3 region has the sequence CASSTNRDTEAFF. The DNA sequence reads TGTGCCAGCAGTACCAACAGGGACACTGAAGCTTTCTTT.